This T cell receptor beta chain is drawn from a study of blood T cells in healthy people across ages. This clonotype occurred many times. Each sample gave at least 6 million isolated PBMCs. Total RNA, at least 6 micrograms per sample, came from PBMCs. It was with a sample-barcoded 5' primer and a J-beta primer mix that a second PCR of roughly 7 to 12 cycles was run. TCRdb re-called the 5' RACE reads through MiXCR, storing one row per CDR3 protein. The table shows about 760,000 distinct CDR3 sequences, with roughly three fifths occurring only once. Trimming took off 7 bases at V and 0 bases at J, with 13 bases between the two ends. CDR3 length: 16 residues. CDR1 and CDR2 (germline): MDHEN, SYDVKM.

The V gene is TRBV28, the J gene TRBJ2-6, with a weak D call TRBD2 (5 bases). The TCR was taken from a middle-aged man in good health. The sequenced sample was blood. CDR3 in amino acids: CASTPEGFSGANVLTF. CDR3 DNA sequence: TGTGCCAGCACCCCAGAGGGTTTCTCTGGGGCCAACGTCCTGACTTTC.